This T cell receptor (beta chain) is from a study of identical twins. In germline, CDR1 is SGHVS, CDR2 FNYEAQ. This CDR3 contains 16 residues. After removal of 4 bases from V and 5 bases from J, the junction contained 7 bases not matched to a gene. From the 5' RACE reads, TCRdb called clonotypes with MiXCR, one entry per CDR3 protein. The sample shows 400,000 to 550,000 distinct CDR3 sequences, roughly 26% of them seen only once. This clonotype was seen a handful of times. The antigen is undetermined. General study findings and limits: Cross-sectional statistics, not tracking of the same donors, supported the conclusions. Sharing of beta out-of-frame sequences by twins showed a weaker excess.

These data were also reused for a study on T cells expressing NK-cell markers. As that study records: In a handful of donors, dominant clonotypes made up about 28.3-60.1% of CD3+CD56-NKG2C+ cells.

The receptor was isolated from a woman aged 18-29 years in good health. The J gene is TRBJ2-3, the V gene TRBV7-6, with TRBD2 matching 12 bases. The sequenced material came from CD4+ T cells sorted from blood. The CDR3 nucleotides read TGTGCCAGCAGCTCCCGACTAGCGGGGGCGGGAGATACGCAGTATTTT. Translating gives CASSSRLAGAGDTQYF.